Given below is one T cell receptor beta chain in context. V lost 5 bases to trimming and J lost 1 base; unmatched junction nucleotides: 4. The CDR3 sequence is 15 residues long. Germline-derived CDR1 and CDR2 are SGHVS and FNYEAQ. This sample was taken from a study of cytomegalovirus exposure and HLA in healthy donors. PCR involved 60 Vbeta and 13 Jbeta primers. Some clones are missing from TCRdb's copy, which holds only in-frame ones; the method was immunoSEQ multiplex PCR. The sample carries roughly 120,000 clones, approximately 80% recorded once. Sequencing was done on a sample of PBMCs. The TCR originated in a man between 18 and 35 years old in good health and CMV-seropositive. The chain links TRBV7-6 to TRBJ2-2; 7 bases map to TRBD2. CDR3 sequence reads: CASSVGLGNTGELFF. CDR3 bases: TGTGCCAGCAGCGTCGGACTAGGGAACACCGGGGAGCTGTTTTTT.